This entry lists 4 T cell receptor beta chains sequenced from one sample in a study of T-cell reconstitution after alpha-beta-depleted transplantation in children. Preparation of the TCRbeta library used unique molecular identifiers. TCRdb itself ran the PCR reads through MiXCR, one entry per CDR3 protein. The sample records about 360,000 distinct CDR3 sequences, about an eighth being singletons. The source was PBMCs, collected from the stem cell graft. These receptors originate from a human donor who donated a stem cell graft to a child with Fanconi anemia.

This clonotype was picked up a small number of times. V and J are TRBV7-2 and TRBJ1-2, with D possibly matching TRBD1 (5 bases). The V end was cut by 2 bases, the J end by 4 bases, with 17 bases between. The CDR3 is made up of 16 amino acids. Per germline, CDR1 SGHTA and CDR2 FQGNSA. CDR3 DNA sequence: TGTGCCAGCAGCTTATTAGCCGGGACGAATTCCTATGGCTACACCTTC. This sequence encodes CASSLLAGTNSYGYTF.

This clonotype showed up just a few times. The chain couples TRBV5-1 to TRBJ2-6; D might be TRBD1 or TRBD2, each matching 6 bases. The CDR3 length is 15 residues. V was trimmed by 5 bases and J by 1 base, leaving 10 bases between them. In germline, CDR1 is SGHRS, CDR2 YFSETQ. This CDR3 is CASREGGSGANVLTF. The CDR3 DNA reads as TGCGCCAGCAGAGAAGGGGGGTCTGGGGCCAACGTCCTGACTTTC.

This clonotype has a handful of counts. The chain links TRBV12-3 or TRBV12-4 to TRBJ1-3, with 8 bases matching TRBD1. With V trimmed by 5 bases and J by 5 bases, 5 bases remained unmatched. The CDR3 runs 14 residues. This CDR3 is CASSPRQGRNTIYF. CDR3 sequence (DNA): TGTGCCAGCAGTCCTAGACAGGGGAGAAACACCATATATTTT.

The chain recombines TRBV9 with TRBJ2-7; 8 bases agree with TRBD1. Germline V lookup: CDR1 SGDLS, CDR2 YYNGEE. The CDR3 runs to 14 residues. V lost 4 bases and J lost 3; bases outside the gene matches: 6. CDR3 bases: TGTGCCAGCAGCACAACAGGGGGGAACTACGAGCAGTACTTC. Translating it yields CASSTTGGNYEQYF.